These 8 T cell receptor beta chains were sequenced from one sample in a study of memory CD4+ T cells and cytomegalovirus serostatus. The table came from immunoSEQ multiplex PCR; TCRdb's copy has only in-frame clones and leaves some out. The sample shows approximately 92,000 clones, about 80% of them seen only once. Single viable CD3+CD4+CD8-CD45RO+ cells were sorted as the memory CD4+ T cells. The source material was memory CD4+ T cells from blood. The receptors were gathered from an adult in good health and CMV-seropositive.

This clone was seen a few times. J is TRBJ2-6 and V is TRBV6-5; D uncertain. V gave up 5 bases and J gave up 2 bases, with 1 base separating them. The CDR3 covers 12 residues. Germline V gene data show CDR1 as MNHEY and CDR2 as SVGAGI. CDR3 DNA: TGTGCCAGCAGTACTGGGGCCAACGTCCTGACTTTC. Amino acids: CASSTGANVLTF.

The CDR3 coding sequence is TGTGCCACCAGCAGTGGTACCTCTGGAAACACCATATATTTT. As protein: CATSSGTSGNTIYF. This chain uses TRBV15 with TRBJ1-3; no reliable D call. Per the germline V gene, CDR1 is LNHNV and CDR2 is YYDKDF (reference sequence). The V and J ends lost 3 bases and 0 bases respectively, with 6 bases between them. The CDR3 runs to 14 residues.

J is TRBJ1-2 and V is TRBV27; 8 nucleotides align to TRBD1. The CDR3 covers 15 residues. V was clipped by 5 bases and J by 2 bases; unmatched bases: 7. CDR1 is MNHEY and CDR2 is SMNVEV in the germline V gene (reference sequence). The DNA for the CDR3 is TGTGCCAGCAGTGACTATCACAGGGGGAACTATGGCTACACCTTC. It codes for CASSDYHRGNYGYTF.

This chain links TRBV7-9 with TRBJ1-5; 7 bases fit TRBD1. The V segment lost 5 bases and the J segment 1 base; nucleotides outside the gene matches: 2. The CDR3 loop spans 14 amino acids. Germline V gene data show CDR1 as SEHNR and CDR2 as FQNEAQ (reference sequence). The CDR3 region has the DNA TGTGCCAGCAGCAGGGGACAGAGCAATCAGCCCCAGCATTTT. Protein product: CASSRGQSNQPQHF.

The chain couples TRBV7-3 to TRBJ2-1, with a weak D call TRBD1 (6 bases). Germline lookup yields CDR1 SGHTA and CDR2 FQGTGA. Trimming left V 6 bases short and J 3 bases short, with 18 bases between. This CDR3 spans 16 amino acids. CDR3 residues: CASSPLGTSLYNEQFF. The CDR3 nucleotides are TGTGCCAGCAGTCCCCTTGGGACAAGCCTCTACAATGAGCAGTTCTTC.

This chain uses TRBV2 with TRBJ2-5; 10 nucleotides line up with TRBD2. Trimming cost V 6 bases and J 0 bases; bases outside gene matches: 4. The CDR3 runs to 15 residues. From germline, CDR1 is SNHLY and CDR2 FYNNEI. CDR3 in DNA: TGTGCCAGCAGCGCACTAGCGGGGTACCAAGAGACCCAGTACTTC. Protein sequence: CASSALAGYQETQYF.

The chain links TRBV28 to TRBJ2-7; no clear D gene. The CDR3 extends over 11 amino acids. Trimming removed 3 bases from V and 6 bases from J, with 6 bases in between. Per the germline V gene, CDR1 is MDHEN and CDR2 is SYDVKM. Written as DNA, the CDR3 is TGTGCCAGCAGTTTGTTACGCGAGCAGTACTTC. Protein product: CASSLLREQYF.

The J gene is TRBJ2-7, the V gene TRBV5-1, with TRBD1 identical over 9 bases. From germline, CDR1 is SGHRS and CDR2 YFSETQ. Trimming cost V 4 bases and J 6 bases; bases outside gene matches: 8. The CDR3 has 14 residues. CDR3 region: CASSPGQGNGEQYF. Here the CDR3 DNA reads TGCGCCAGCAGCCCCGGACAGGGGAACGGCGAGCAGTACTTC.